This T cell receptor beta chain originates from a study of shared clonotypes between healthy human individuals. Assay used: immunoSEQ multiplex PCR; TCRdb lists only in-frame clones, some missing. The table has 2 million to 2.5 million clones, around 92% seen once. CDR3 length: 16 residues. The germline gives CDR1 LGHNA, CDR2 YNFKEQ. Trimming cost V 4 bases and J 2 bases; bases outside gene matches: 2. This TCR derives from a man aged 18 to 30 in good health. Some clones in this sample may be carry-over from other donors' samples. The chain uses TRBV4-2 and TRBJ2-3, with TRBD2 identical over 14 bases. The sequenced sample consisted of naive CD4+ T cells from PBMCs. The subset is: CD45RA+ positively selected. As DNA, the CDR3 is TGTGCCAGCAGCCCGACTAGCGGGAGGGCCACAGATACGCAGTATTTT. The encoded protein is CASSPTSGRATDTQYF.